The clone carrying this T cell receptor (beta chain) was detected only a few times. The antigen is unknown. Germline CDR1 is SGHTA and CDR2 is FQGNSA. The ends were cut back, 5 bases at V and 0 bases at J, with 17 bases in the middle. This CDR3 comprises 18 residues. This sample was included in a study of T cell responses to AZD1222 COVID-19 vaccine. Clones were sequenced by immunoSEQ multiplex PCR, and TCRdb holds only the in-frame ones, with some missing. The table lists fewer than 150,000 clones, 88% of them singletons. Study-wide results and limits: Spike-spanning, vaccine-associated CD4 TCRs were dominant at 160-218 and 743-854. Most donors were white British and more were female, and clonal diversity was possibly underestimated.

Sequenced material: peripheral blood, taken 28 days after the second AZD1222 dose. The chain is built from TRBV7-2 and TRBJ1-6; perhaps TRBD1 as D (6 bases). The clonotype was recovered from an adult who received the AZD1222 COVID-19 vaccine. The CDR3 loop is CASSTHRESSSYNSPLHF. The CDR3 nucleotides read TGTGCCAGCAGCACGCACAGGGAGTCTAGCTCCTATAATTCACCCCTCCACTTT.